The entry below describes one T cell receptor (beta chain). Antigen: not known. Repertoires were generated with immunoSEQ multiplex PCR, while TCRdb's copy carries only in-frame clones and drops some. The table includes 65,000 to 95,000 clones, about 92% detected once. The sample comes from a study of OX40 agonist ivuxolimab in advanced cancers. Study-wide context: From about 23 to 85 years was the age range, with a mean of approximately 63 years, and about 83% were male. It was permissible to have had prior anti-PD-1, anti-PD-L1 or anti-CTLA-4 therapy, and around 40% had some.

Study-level results: Expanded clones were, on average, more numerous among CD8+ T cells than CD4+.

The sequence came from an adult with an advanced solid tumor such as melanoma, head and neck, liver or kidney cancer. Sequenced here: CD4+ or CD8+ T cells sorted from blood, sampled in a trial of the OX40 agonist ivuxolimab.

The CDR3 loop reads CASRRAGESTDTQYF. The CDR3 DNA reads TGCGCCAGCAGAAGAGCGGGGGAGAGCACAGATACGCAGTATTTT. The genes are TRBV5-1 and TRBJ2-3, with 8 bases identical to TRBD2. The germline CDR1 and CDR2 sequences are SGHRS and YFSETQ. V was pared by 5 bases and J by 0 bases, with 5 bases of the junction left unmatched. The CDR3 is 15 residues long.